A selection of T cell receptor beta chains follows, all from one sample in a study of response to subunit inactivated influenza vaccine. TCRdb itself ran the RT-PCR reads through MiXCR, one entry per CDR3 protein. Of roughly 500,000 distinct CDR3 sequences listed, roughly 25% are singletons. These records were also assigned to another study, of T cells expressing NK-cell markers.

The input for sequencing was CD4+ T cells sorted from PBMCs, taken less than 13 days after vaccination. The origin of the receptors is a man in his forties or fifties who received an inactivated influenza vaccine. The conserved cysteine and the conserved F or W are not part of the CDR3 here.

TRBV6-2/TRBV6-3	TRBJ2-7	ASSYTGEQY
TRBV12-3/TRBV12-4	TRBJ1-2	ASRGGSPSDGYT
TRBV7-7	TRBJ2-7	ASSPSGQFGEQY
TRBV7-2	TRBJ2-1	ASSLAGTSGRAFEF
TRBV7-2	TRBJ2-2	ASSLGSVDTGELF
TRBV20-1	TRBJ2-7	SALTGDEQY
TRBV19	TRBJ2-3	ASSVLPSRGTDTQY
TRBV6-5	TRBJ1-2	ASSYDIQGAIYGYT
TRBV7-2	TRBJ1-2	ASSRSTGVGYGYT
TRBV12-3/TRBV12-4	TRBJ2-7	ASKTSGDSYEQY
TRBV5-1	TRBJ1-6	ASSLTPGQGYSYNSPLH
TRBV5-1	TRBJ2-7	ASSSYRDSSYEQY
TRBV11-1	TRBJ2-1	ASSLMGAGEEVQF
TRBV25-1	TRBJ2-1	ASSEKLAANEQF
TRBV7-2	TRBJ2-2	ASSKNNGGITGELF
TRBV10-3	TRBJ1-5	AISGGRQGGPQPQH
TRBV30	TRBJ1-2	AWSLTTDHDT
TRBV4-2	TRBJ2-5	ASSQDRSGGGETQY
TRBV20-1	TRBJ2-1	SASRGLAGRLNEQF
TRBV4-1	TRBJ2-7	ASSQDPRGQVEQY
TRBV25-1	TRBJ1-1	ASSELRGDTEAF
TRBV7-6	TRBJ2-5	ASSPRLGRDETQY
TRBV12-3/TRBV12-4	TRBJ1-4	ASKNRDEKLF
TRBV7-2	TRBJ2-2	ASSQANLGNTGGLF
TRBV20-1	TRBJ2-1	SAGKHKREQF
TRBV9	TRBJ2-7	ASSAAGTGIDEQY
TRBV6-1	TRBJ2-5	ASSEAIGQGKKTQY
TRBV20-1	TRBJ2-2	SARQQGGTGELF
TRBV4-3	TRBJ2-5	ASSQRLKETQY
TRBV4-3	TRBJ2-1	ASSQGLEGRGEQF
TRBV4-3	TRBJ2-5	ASSQESYTGGAETQY
TRBV5-1	TRBJ2-3	ASSLEERYTDTQY
TRBV7-2	TRBJ2-7	TSSLSGYEQY
TRBV5-5	TRBJ1-2	ASSLSQETYGYT
TRBV5-1	TRBJ2-1	ASSLEQGGNNEQF
TRBV19	TRBJ1-1	ASSIDRGGTEAF
TRBV7-9	TRBJ2-5	ASSPSKATGDRETQY
TRBV6-6	TRBJ1-2	ASSSASKGYT
TRBV16	TRBJ1-5	ASSQSNGIGQPQH
TRBV18	TRBJ2-3	ASSPRYTSTDTQY
TRBV6-1	TRBJ2-7	ASRGLAGGSSYEQY
TRBV29-1	TRBJ2-5	SVGGRGTTETQY
TRBV9	TRBJ1-2	ASSKQGINYGYT
TRBV30	TRBJ2-2	AWSVRGYTGELF
TRBV27	TRBJ2-1	ASVPGVAGVSNEQF
TRBV20-1	TRBJ2-1	SAPGQNNEQF
TRBV7-8	TRBJ2-2	ASSPQGQVNTGELF
TRBV15	TRBJ2-3	ATSRSLLADTQY
TRBV28	TRBJ2-5	ASAGETQY
TRBV12-3/TRBV12-4	TRBJ2-2	ASSPGLAGGRLVGELF
TRBV20-1	TRBJ2-1	SATSGSNTYNEQF
TRBV12-3/TRBV12-4	TRBJ2-2	ASNLLGTGELF
TRBV20-1	TRBJ2-7	SARDLLAGGRGKYEQY
TRBV6-1	TRBJ2-3	ASSILGGATDTQY
TRBV5-6	TRBJ2-6	ASSGLAAGANVLT
TRBV5-1	TRBJ2-3	ASSSILTDTQY
TRBV12-3/TRBV12-4	TRBJ2-5	ASSFSGGRQETQY